This is a list of T cell receptor beta chains from one sample in a study of T-cell reconstitution after alpha-beta-depleted transplantation in children. Via MiXCR, TCRdb re-called the PCR reads, giving one row per CDR3 protein. This sample has a few hundred thousand distinct CDR3 sequences, with approximately 30% found just once. The sample consisted of PBMCs, taken before TCRalphabeta/CD19-depleted stem cell transplant. Source of these receptors: a boy under two years old with Wiskott-Aldrich syndrome, due to receive a stem cell transplant. Each CDR3 is given with its conserved first and last residue. The D gene is left open where the match is weak. Only some rows state a clone size, as once, few, many or a class for expanded clones.

J gene: TRBJ2-5; D gene: .; V gene: TRBV29-1; clone size: few; CDR3 protein: CSVDGGQYQETQYF; CDR3 DNA: TGCAGCGTTGACGGGGGCCAGTACCAAGAGACCCAGTACTTC
J gene: TRBJ2-3; D gene: TRBD2; V gene: TRBV6-1; clone size: .; CDR3 protein: CASSLGGGRNTDTQYF; CDR3 DNA: TGTGCCAGCAGTCTGGGGGGGGGACGGAACACAGATACGCAGTATTTT
J gene: TRBJ2-5; D gene: .; V gene: TRBV27; clone size: .; CDR3 protein: CASGHNWETHYF; CDR3 DNA: TGTGCCAGCGGACACAATTGGGAGACCCATTACTTC
J gene: TRBJ2-3; D gene: TRBD2; V gene: TRBV20-1; clone size: .; CDR3 protein: CSASPSGRPTTDTQYF; CDR3 DNA: TGCAGTGCTAGTCCTAGCGGGAGACCCACCACAGATACGCAGTATTTT
J gene: TRBJ2-1; D gene: TRBD2; V gene: TRBV12-3/TRBV12-4; clone size: .; CDR3 protein: CASSLMAGDNEQFF; CDR3 DNA: TGTGCCAGCAGTTTAATGGCGGGAGATAATGAGCAGTTCTTC
J gene: TRBJ2-1; D gene: .; V gene: TRBV14; clone size: few; CDR3 protein: CASSQATGTSYTEQFF; CDR3 DNA: TGTGCCAGCAGCCAAGCGACAGGGACTAGTTACACTGAGCAGTTCTTC
J gene: TRBJ2-4; D gene: .; V gene: TRBV5-6; clone size: .; CDR3 protein: CASSLGQMNIQYF; CDR3 DNA: TGTGCCAGCAGCTTGGGACAGATGAACATTCAGTACTTC
J gene: TRBJ1-2; D gene: TRBD1; V gene: TRBV10-1; clone size: .; CDR3 protein: CASAGTGSNGYTF; CDR3 DNA: TGCGCCAGCGCCGGGACAGGGTCAAATGGCTACACCTTC
J gene: TRBJ2-1; D gene: .; V gene: TRBV20-1; clone size: few; CDR3 protein: CSASWGDEQFF; CDR3 DNA: TGCAGTGCTAGCTGGGGCGATGAGCAGTTCTTC
J gene: TRBJ2-2; D gene: .; V gene: TRBV2; clone size: few; CDR3 protein: CASRTEANTGELFF; CDR3 DNA: TGTGCCAGCAGGACGGAGGCGAACACCGGGGAGCTGTTTTTT
J gene: TRBJ2-6; D gene: .; V gene: TRBV11-1; clone size: few; CDR3 protein: CASSLGTPLGGSGANVLTF; CDR3 DNA: TGTGCCAGCAGCTTAGGAACCCCATTAGGGGGCTCTGGGGCCAACGTCCTGACTTTC
J gene: TRBJ2-7; D gene: .; V gene: TRBV3-1; clone size: .; CDR3 protein: CASTRLGSYEQYF; CDR3 DNA: TGTGCCAGCACGAGGCTAGGAAGCTACGAGCAGTACTTC
J gene: TRBJ2-7; D gene: TRBD2; V gene: TRBV27; clone size: few; CDR3 protein: CASRTSGRRYEQYF; CDR3 DNA: TGTGCCAGCAGGACTAGCGGGAGGCGCTACGAGCAGTACTTC
J gene: TRBJ2-3; D gene: .; V gene: TRBV5-1; clone size: .; CDR3 protein: CASSFSSRPDTQYF; CDR3 DNA: TGCGCCAGCAGCTTCTCTAGCCGCCCAGATACGCAGTATTTT
J gene: TRBJ2-5; D gene: .; V gene: TRBV3-1; clone size: few; CDR3 protein: CASSLPSGTAKTQYF; CDR3 DNA: TGTGCCAGCAGCTTACCCTCAGGGACGGCGAAGACCCAGTACTTC
J gene: TRBJ1-3; D gene: TRBD1; V gene: TRBV12-3/TRBV12-4; clone size: few; CDR3 protein: CASGRQGKAGNTIYF; CDR3 DNA: TGTGCCAGCGGACGACAGGGGAAGGCTGGAAACACCATATATTTT
J gene: TRBJ2-7; D gene: TRBD1; V gene: TRBV11-2; clone size: .; CDR3 protein: CASSLGTGTGVEQYF; CDR3 DNA: TGTGCCAGCAGCTTAGGTACCGGGACAGGGGTCGAGCAGTACTTC
J gene: TRBJ2-2; D gene: TRBD2; V gene: TRBV11-2; clone size: few; CDR3 protein: CASSFGTSGEANTGELFF; CDR3 DNA: TGTGCCAGCAGCTTTGGGACTAGCGGAGAAGCGAACACCGGGGAGCTGTTTTTT
J gene: TRBJ1-1; D gene: .; V gene: TRBV12-3/TRBV12-4; clone size: few; CDR3 protein: CASTTRRGQRNTEAFF; CDR3 DNA: TGTGCCAGCACCACTCGAAGGGGTCAAAGGAACACTGAAGCTTTCTTT
J gene: TRBJ2-7; D gene: .; V gene: TRBV5-5; clone size: few; CDR3 protein: CASSLPQVAYEQYF; CDR3 DNA: TGTGCCAGCAGCTTGCCGCAGGTTGCCTACGAGCAGTACTTC
J gene: TRBJ2-3; D gene: .; V gene: TRBV20-1; clone size: .; CDR3 protein: CSARDLTGHRADTHYF; CDR3 DNA: TGCAGTGCTAGAGATCTCACAGGGCATAGGGCAGATACGCATTATTTT
J gene: TRBJ2-1; D gene: .; V gene: TRBV12-3/TRBV12-4; clone size: few; CDR3 protein: CASSAYFNEQFF; CDR3 DNA: TGTGCCAGCAGTGCTTACTTTAATGAGCAGTTCTTC
J gene: TRBJ2-1; D gene: .; V gene: TRBV29-1; clone size: .; CDR3 protein: CSARDRESYNEQFF; CDR3 DNA: TGCAGCGCTAGAGACCGAGAGTCCTACAATGAGCAGTTCTTC
J gene: TRBJ1-2; D gene: .; V gene: TRBV6-1; clone size: few; CDR3 protein: CASRRGGELYGYTF; CDR3 DNA: TGTGCCAGTCGGCGGGGGGGGGAACTCTATGGCTACACCTTC
J gene: TRBJ2-4; D gene: .; V gene: TRBV20-1; clone size: few; CDR3 protein: CSALAKNIQYF; CDR3 DNA: TGCAGTGCACTAGCCAAAAACATTCAGTACTTC
J gene: TRBJ2-1; D gene: TRBD2; V gene: TRBV6-1; clone size: .; CDR3 protein: CASKRGPPSEQFF; CDR3 DNA: TGTGCCAGCAAGCGGGGCCCCCCTAGTGAGCAGTTCTTC
J gene: TRBJ1-2; D gene: .; V gene: TRBV7-9; clone size: .; CDR3 protein: CASSLEGSGYTF; CDR3 DNA: TGTGCCAGCAGCTTAGAAGGCTCTGGCTACACCTTC
J gene: TRBJ2-1; D gene: .; V gene: TRBV20-1; clone size: .; CDR3 protein: CSARVDPRSYNEQFF; CDR3 DNA: TGCAGTGCTAGAGTGGACCCCCGCTCTTACAATGAGCAGTTCTTC
J gene: TRBJ2-5; D gene: .; V gene: TRBV11-2; clone size: few; CDR3 protein: CASRQGPWETQYF; CDR3 DNA: TGTGCCAGCAGACAGGGACCGTGGGAGACCCAGTACTTC
J gene: TRBJ2-1; D gene: TRBD2; V gene: TRBV12-3/TRBV12-4; clone size: few; CDR3 protein: CASVAAGGTYNEQFF; CDR3 DNA: TGTGCCAGCGTTGCGGCGGGAGGTACTTACAATGAGCAGTTCTTC
J gene: TRBJ2-1; D gene: .; V gene: TRBV7-3; clone size: few; CDR3 protein: CASSLRGGVPYNEQFF; CDR3 DNA: TGTGCCAGCAGCTTAAGGGGCGGGGTTCCCTACAATGAGCAGTTCTTC
J gene: TRBJ1-6; D gene: .; V gene: TRBV12-3/TRBV12-4; clone size: few; CDR3 protein: CASRGRGVRNSPLHF; CDR3 DNA: TGTGCCAGCAGGGGGAGAGGGGTCCGCAATTCACCCCTCCACTTT
J gene: TRBJ2-7; D gene: TRBD1; V gene: TRBV5-1; clone size: .; CDR3 protein: CASSKQGVPSYEQYF; CDR3 DNA: TGCGCCAGCAGCAAACAGGGGGTACCCTCCTACGAGCAGTACTTC
J gene: TRBJ2-5; D gene: TRBD1; V gene: TRBV5-4; clone size: few; CDR3 protein: CASSLGTGLQETQYF; CDR3 DNA: TGTGCCAGCAGCCTCGGGACAGGGCTGCAAGAGACCCAGTACTTC
J gene: TRBJ1-5; D gene: TRBD1; V gene: TRBV6-5; clone size: .; CDR3 protein: CASSYEDRNQPQHF; CDR3 DNA: TGTGCCAGCAGTTACGAGGACAGGAATCAGCCCCAGCATTTT
J gene: TRBJ1-2; D gene: .; V gene: TRBV5-1; clone size: once; CDR3 protein: CASSLGSDNYGYTF; CDR3 DNA: TGCGCCAGCAGCTTGGGATCAGATAACTATGGCTACACCTTC
J gene: TRBJ2-1; D gene: .; V gene: TRBV20-1; clone size: .; CDR3 protein: CSASGSPNEQFF; CDR3 DNA: TGCAGTGCTAGCGGGAGTCCTAATGAGCAGTTCTTC